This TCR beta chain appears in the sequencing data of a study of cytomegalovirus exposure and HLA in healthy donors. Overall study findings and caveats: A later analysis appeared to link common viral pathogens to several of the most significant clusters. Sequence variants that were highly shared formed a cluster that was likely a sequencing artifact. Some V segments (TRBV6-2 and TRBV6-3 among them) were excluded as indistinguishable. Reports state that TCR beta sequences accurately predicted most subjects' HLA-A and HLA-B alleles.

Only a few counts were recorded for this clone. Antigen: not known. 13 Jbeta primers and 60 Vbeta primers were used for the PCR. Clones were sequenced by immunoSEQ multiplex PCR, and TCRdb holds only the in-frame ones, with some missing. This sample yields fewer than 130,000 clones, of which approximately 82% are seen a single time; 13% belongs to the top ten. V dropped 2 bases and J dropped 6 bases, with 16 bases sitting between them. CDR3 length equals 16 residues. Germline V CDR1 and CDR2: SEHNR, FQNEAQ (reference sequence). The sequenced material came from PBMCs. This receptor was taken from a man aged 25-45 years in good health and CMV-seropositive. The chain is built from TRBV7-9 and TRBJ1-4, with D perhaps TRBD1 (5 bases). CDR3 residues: CASSLLISGHHEKLFF. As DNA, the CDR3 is TGTGCCAGCAGCTTACTAATTTCTGGACATCATGAAAAACTGTTTTTT.